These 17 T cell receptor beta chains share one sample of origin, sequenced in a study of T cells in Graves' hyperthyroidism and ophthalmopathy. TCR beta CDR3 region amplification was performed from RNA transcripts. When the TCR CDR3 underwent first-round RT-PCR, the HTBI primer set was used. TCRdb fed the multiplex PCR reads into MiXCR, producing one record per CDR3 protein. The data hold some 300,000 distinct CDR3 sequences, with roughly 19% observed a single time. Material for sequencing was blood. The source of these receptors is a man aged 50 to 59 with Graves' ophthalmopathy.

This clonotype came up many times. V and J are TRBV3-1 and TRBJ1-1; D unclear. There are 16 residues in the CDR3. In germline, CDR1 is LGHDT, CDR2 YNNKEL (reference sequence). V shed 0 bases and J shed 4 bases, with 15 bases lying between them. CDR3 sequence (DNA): TGTGCCAGCAGCCAAGAACCAGAGACGGTGGGCACTGAAGCTTTCTTT. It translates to CASSQEPETVGTEAFF.

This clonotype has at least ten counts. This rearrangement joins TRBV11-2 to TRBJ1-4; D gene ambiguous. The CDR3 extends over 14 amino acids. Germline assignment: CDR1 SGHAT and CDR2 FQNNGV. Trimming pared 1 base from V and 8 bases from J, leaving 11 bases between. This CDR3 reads CASSLVLGSEKLFF. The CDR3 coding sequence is TGTGCCAGCAGCTTAGTCCTGGGATCGGAAAAACTGTTTTTT.

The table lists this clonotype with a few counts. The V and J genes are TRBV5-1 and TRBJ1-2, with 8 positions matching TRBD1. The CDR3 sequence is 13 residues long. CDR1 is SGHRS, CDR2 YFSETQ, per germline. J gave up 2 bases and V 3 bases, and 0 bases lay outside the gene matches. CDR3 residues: CASSYRGNYGYTF. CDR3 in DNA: TGCGCCAGCAGCTACAGGGGGAACTATGGCTACACCTTC.

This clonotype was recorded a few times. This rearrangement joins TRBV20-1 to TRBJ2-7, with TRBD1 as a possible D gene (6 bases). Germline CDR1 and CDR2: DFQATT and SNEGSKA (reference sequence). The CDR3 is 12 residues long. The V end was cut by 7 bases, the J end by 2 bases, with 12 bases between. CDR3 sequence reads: CSGAQGTYEQYF. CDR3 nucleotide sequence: TGCAGTGGGGCGCAGGGGACCTACGAGCAGTACTTC.

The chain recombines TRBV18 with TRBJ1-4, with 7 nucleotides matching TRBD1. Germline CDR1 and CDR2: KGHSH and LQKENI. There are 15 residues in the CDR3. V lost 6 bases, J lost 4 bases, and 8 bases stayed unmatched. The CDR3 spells CASSARGLGNEKLFF. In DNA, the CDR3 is TGTGCCAGCTCCGCGAGGGGGCTCGGTAATGAAAAACTGTTTTTT.

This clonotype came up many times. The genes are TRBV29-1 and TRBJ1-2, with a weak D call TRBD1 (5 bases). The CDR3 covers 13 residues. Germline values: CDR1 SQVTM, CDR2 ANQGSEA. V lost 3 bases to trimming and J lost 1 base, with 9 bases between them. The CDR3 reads CSVDDRHNYGYTF. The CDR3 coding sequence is TGCAGCGTTGATGACAGACATAACTATGGCTACACCTTC.

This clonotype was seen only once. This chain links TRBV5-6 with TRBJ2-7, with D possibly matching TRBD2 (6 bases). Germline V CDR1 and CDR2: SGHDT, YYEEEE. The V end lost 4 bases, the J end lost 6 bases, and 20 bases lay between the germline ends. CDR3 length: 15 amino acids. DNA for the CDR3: TGTGCCAGCAGCCTCCCAGGCGGGGCACCGGGCGAGCAGTACTTC. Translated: CASSLPGGAPGEQYF.

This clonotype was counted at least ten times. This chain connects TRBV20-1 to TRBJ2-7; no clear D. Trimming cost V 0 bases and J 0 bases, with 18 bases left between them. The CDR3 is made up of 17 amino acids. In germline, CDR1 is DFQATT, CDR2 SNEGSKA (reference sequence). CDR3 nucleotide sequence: TGCAGTGCTAGAGATCTCTTCGGACCCGATGTCTCCTACGAGCAGTACTTC. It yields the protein CSARDLFGPDVSYEQYF.

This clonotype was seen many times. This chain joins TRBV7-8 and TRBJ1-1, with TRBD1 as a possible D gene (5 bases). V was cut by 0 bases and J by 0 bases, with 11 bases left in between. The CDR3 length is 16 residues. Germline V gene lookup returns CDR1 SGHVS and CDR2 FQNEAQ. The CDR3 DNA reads TGTGCCAGCAGCTTAGCGGTCGCAGGGATGAACACTGAAGCTTTCTTT. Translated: CASSLAVAGMNTEAFF.

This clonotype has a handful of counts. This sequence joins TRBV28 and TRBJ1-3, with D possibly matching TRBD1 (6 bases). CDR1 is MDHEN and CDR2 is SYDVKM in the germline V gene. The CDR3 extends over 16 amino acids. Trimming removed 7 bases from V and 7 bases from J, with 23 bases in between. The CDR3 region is CASNEFRDTAGNTIYF. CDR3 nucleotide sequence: TGTGCCAGCAATGAATTCCGGGACACGGCAGGGAACACCATATATTTT.

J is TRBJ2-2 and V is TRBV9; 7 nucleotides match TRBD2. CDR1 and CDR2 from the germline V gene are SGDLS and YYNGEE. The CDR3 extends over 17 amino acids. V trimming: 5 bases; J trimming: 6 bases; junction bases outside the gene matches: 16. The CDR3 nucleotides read TGTGCCAGCAGGCCCCCCGGGGGAGGGTCTGCGCCCGGGGAGCTGTTTTTT. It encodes CASRPPGGGSAPGELFF.

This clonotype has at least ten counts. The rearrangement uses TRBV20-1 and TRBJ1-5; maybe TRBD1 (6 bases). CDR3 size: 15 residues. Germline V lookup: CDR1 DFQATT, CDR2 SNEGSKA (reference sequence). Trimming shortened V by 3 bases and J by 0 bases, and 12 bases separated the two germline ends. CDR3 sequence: CSASPTGNSNQPQHF. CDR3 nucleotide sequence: TGCAGTGCTAGCCCCACAGGGAATAGCAATCAGCCCCAGCATTTT.

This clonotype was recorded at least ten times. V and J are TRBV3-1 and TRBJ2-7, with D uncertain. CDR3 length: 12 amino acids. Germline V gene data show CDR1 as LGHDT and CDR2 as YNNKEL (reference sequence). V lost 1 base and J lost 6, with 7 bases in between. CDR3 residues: CASSQGHGEQYF. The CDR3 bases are TGTGCCAGCAGCCAAGGGCACGGCGAGCAGTACTTC.

This chain's CDR3 is CASSLASGDYGYTF. As DNA, the CDR3 is TGCGCCAGCAGCTTGGCGTCAGGCGACTATGGCTACACCTTC. The chain carries TRBV5-1 and TRBJ1-2; no clear D gene. CDR1 and CDR2 from the germline V gene are SGHRS and YFSETQ. The CDR3 runs to 14 residues. V lost 0 bases and J lost 3, with 9 bases in between.

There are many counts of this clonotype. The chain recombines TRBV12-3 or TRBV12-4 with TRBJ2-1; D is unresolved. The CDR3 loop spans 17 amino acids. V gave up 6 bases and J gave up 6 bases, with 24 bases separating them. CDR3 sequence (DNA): TGTGCCAGCAGATTCCTCGCTGGGCATCTTGGAACCAATGAGCAGTTCTTC. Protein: CASRFLAGHLGTNEQFF.

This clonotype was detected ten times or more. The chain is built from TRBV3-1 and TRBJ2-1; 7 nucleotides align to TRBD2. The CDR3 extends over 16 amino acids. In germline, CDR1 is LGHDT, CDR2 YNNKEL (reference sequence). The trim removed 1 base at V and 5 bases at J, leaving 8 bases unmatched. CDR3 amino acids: CASSQVWAGVDNEQFF. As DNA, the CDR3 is TGTGCCAGCAGCCAAGTCTGGGCGGGAGTCGACAATGAGCAGTTCTTC.

CDR3 coding DNA: TGCGCCAGCAGCGTTCAGTGGCTAGCGGGCACAGATACGCAGTATTTT. This codes for CASSVQWLAGTDTQYF. The chain links TRBV5-1 to TRBJ2-3, with 7 bases that match TRBD2. In germline, CDR1 is SGHRS, CDR2 YFSETQ. This CDR3 has 16 amino acids. J gave up 1 base and V 4 bases, and 9 bases lay outside the gene matches.